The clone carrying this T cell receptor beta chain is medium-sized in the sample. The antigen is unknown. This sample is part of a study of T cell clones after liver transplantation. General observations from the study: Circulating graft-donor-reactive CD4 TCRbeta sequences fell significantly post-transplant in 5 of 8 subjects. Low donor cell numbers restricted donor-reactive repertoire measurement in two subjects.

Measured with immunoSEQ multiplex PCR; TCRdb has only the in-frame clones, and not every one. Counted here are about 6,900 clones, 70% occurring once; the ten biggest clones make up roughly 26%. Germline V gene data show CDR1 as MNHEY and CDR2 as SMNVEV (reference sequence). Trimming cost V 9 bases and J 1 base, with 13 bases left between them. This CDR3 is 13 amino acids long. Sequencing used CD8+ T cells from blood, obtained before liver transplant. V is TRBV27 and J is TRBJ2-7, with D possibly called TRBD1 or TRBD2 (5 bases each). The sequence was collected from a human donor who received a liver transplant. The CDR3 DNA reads TGTGCCAGTATGACAGAGGGTTCCTACGAGCAGTACTTC. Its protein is CASMTEGSYEQYF.